This is a list of T cell receptor beta chains from one sample in a study of cytomegalovirus exposure and HLA in healthy donors. Sequenced by immunoSEQ multiplex PCR; TCRdb stores in-frame clones only, minus some. The sample shows about 190,000 clones, around 79% of them seen only once. Sequencing was carried out using PBMCs. These receptors were taken from a woman aged 45-65 years in good health and CMV-seronegative. The CDR3 runs from the conserved cysteine through the conserved F or W. Fields, in order: clone size, V gene, J gene, D gene, CDR3 protein, CDR3 DNA. D genes are given only for firm matches. Size is omitted from some rows. Given values are once, few, many or a class for expanded clones.

>-|TRBV28|TRBJ1-1|-
CASGRFAGNTEAFF
TGTGCCAGCGGGCGATTTGCAGGGAACACTGAAGCTTTCTTT
>-|TRBV7-9|TRBJ2-7|TRBD2
CASSERDLSYEQYF
TGTGCCAGCAGCGAGCGGGATCTCTCCTACGAGCAGTACTTC
>few|TRBV7-2|TRBJ1-6|-
CASSLQGSSYNSPLHF
TGTGCCAGCAGCTTACAGGGGAGCTCCTATAATTCACCCCTCCACTTT
>-|TRBV7-3|TRBJ1-1|-
CASSLEGLSTEAFF
TGTGCCAGCAGCTTAGAGGGCCTCAGCACTGAAGCTTTCTTT
>-|TRBV5-1|TRBJ1-3|-
CASSPRGYEDTIYF
TGCGCCAGCAGCCCCAGGGGATACGAAGACACCATATATTTT
>few|TRBV6-1|TRBJ2-1|TRBD1
CASSESPWTGDEQFF
TGTGCCAGCAGTGAGAGCCCCTGGACAGGGGATGAGCAGTTCTTC
>once|TRBV19|TRBJ1-2|-
CASSIDGGGGYTF
TGTGCCAGTAGTATAGACGGAGGCGGCGGCTACACCTTC
>-|TRBV2|TRBJ1-2|-
CASSEGQVYGYTF
TGTGCCAGCAGTGAAGGGCAGGTCTATGGCTACACCTTC
>once|TRBV6-1|TRBJ2-3|TRBD1
CATRTDRGPADTQYF
TGTGCCACCCGGACGGACAGGGGACCTGCAGATACGCAGTATTTT
>-|TRBV2|TRBJ2-3|TRBD1
CASRVSDRGADTQYF
TGTGCCAGCAGAGTATCGGACAGGGGGGCGGATACGCAGTATTTT
>-|TRBV7-9|TRBJ1-2|-
CASSLAALEGYTF
TGTGCCAGCAGCTTAGCCGCCCTTGAGGGCTACACCTTC
>-|TRBV19|TRBJ1-6|-
CASSASGTQGASPLHF
TGTGCCAGTAGCGCTTCCGGGACACAAGGCGCCTCACCCCTCCACTTT
>-|TRBV10-1|TRBJ2-1|TRBD2
CASSGPSGSGNEQFF
TGCGCCAGCAGTGGCCCGAGCGGGAGTGGCAATGAGCAGTTCTTC
>-|TRBV6-4|TRBJ1-2|-
CASIGREQGDYGYTF
TGTGCCAGCATCGGGAGGGAACAGGGAGACTATGGCTACACCTTC
>-|TRBV9|TRBJ2-3|TRBD1
CASRPTGTGVTDTQYF
TGTGCCAGCAGACCGACCGGGACAGGGGTCACAGATACGCAGTATTTT
>once|TRBV7-9|TRBJ2-7|TRBD1
CASSNRDREYFYEQYF
TGTGCCAGCAGCAACCGGGACAGGGAATATTTCTACGAGCAGTACTTC
>few|TRBV6-6|TRBJ1-5|TRBD1
CASSYGQAGQPQHF
TGTGCCAGCAGTTACGGACAGGCCGGGCAGCCCCAGCATTTT